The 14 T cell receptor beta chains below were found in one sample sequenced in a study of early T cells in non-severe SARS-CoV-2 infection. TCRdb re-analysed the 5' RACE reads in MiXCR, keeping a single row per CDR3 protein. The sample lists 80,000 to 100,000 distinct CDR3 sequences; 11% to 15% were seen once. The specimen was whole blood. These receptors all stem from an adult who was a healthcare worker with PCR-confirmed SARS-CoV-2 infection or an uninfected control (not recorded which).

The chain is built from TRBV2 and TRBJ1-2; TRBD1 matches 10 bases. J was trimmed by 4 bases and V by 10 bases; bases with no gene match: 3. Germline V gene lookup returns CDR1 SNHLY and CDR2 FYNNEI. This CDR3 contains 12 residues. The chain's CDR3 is CATRQGAYGYTF. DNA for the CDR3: TGTGCCACCAGACAGGGGGCCTATGGCTACACCTTC.

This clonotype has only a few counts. The CDR3 is CASSYTNRPPGDTQYF. Written as DNA, the CDR3 is TGTGCCAGCAGTTATACGAATAGACCCCCCGGCGATACGCAGTATTTT. The chain employs TRBV6-5 and TRBJ2-3, with no clear D. The germline CDR1 and CDR2 sequences are MNHEY and SVGAGI. Trimming removed 3 bases from V and 6 bases from J, with 19 bases in between. The CDR3 is made up of 16 amino acids.

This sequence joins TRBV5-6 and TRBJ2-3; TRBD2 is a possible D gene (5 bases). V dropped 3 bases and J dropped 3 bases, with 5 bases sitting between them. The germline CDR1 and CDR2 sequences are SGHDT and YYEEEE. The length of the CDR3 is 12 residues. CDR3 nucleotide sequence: TGTGCCAGCAGCTCGGGAACAGATACGCAGTATTTT. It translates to CASSSGTDTQYF.

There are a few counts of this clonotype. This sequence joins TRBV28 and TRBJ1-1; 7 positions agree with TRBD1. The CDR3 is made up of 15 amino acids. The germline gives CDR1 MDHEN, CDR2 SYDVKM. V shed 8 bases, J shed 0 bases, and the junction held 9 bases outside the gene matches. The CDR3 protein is CASWGTARMNTEAFF. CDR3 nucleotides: TGTGCCAGCTGGGGGACAGCCAGAATGAACACTGAAGCTTTCTTT.

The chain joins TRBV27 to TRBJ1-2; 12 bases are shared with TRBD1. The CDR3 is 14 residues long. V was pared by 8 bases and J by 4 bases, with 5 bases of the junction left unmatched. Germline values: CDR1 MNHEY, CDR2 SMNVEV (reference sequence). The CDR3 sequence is CASRGDRGLYGYTF. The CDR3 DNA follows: TGTGCCAGCCGAGGGGACAGGGGGCTCTATGGCTACACCTTC.

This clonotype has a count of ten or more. The CDR3 protein is CSARDQGEGRLYEQYF. CDR3 bases: TGCAGTGCTAGAGATCAAGGGGAGGGACGTCTGTACGAGCAGTACTTC. The chain recombines TRBV20-1 with TRBJ2-7; 7 bases match TRBD2. Trimming removed 0 bases from V and 4 bases from J; junction bases left unmatched: 12. Germline V gene data show CDR1 as DFQATT and CDR2 as SNEGSKA (reference sequence). The CDR3 loop spans 16 amino acids.

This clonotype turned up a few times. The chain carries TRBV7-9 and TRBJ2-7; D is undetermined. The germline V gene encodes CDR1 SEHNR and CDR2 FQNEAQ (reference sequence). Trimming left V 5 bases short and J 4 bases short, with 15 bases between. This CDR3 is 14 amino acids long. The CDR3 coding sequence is TGTGCCAGCAGCGCCACGGGCCGCCGTTACGAGCAGTACTTC. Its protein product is CASSATGRRYEQYF.

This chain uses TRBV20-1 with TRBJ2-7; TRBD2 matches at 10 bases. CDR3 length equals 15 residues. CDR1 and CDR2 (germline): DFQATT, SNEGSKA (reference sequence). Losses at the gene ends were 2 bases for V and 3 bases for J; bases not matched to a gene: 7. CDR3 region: CSARSQRGGLYEQYF. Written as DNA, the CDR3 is TGCAGTGCTAGATCCCAGCGGGGGGGCCTCTACGAGCAGTACTTC.

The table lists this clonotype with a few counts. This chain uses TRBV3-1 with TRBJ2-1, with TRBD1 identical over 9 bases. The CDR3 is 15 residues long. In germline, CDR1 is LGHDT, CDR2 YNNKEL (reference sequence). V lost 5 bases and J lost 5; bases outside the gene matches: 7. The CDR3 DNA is TGTGCCAGCAGCAGAGACAGGGGGGGACACAATGAGCAGTTCTTC. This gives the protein CASSRDRGGHNEQFF.

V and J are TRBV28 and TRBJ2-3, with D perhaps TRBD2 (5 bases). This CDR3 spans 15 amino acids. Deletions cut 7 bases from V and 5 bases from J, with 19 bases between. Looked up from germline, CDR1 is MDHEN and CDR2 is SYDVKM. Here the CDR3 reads CASNNRRTLKDTQYF. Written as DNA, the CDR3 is TGTGCCAGCAATAACCGGAGGACTCTGAAAGATACGCAGTATTTT. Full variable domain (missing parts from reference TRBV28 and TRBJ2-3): DVKVTQSSRYLVKRTGEKVFLECVQDMDHENMFWYRQDPGLGLRLIYFSYDVKMKEKGDIPEGYSVSREKKERFSLILESASTNQTSMYLCASNNRRTLKDTQYFGPGTRLTVL.

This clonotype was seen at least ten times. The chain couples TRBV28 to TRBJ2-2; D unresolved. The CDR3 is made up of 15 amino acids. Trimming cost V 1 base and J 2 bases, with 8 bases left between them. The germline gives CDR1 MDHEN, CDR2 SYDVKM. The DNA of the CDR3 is TGTGCCAGCAGTTTATCAAACATCAACACCGGGGAGCTGTTTTTT. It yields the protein CASSLSNINTGELFF.

The CDR3 DNA follows: TGTGCCAGCAGTCAAGAGACAGGGGTTGGAGAGCAGTACTTC. Translation gives CASSQETGVGEQYF. The gene calls are TRBV28 and TRBJ2-7, with 8 bases that match TRBD1. This CDR3 comprises 14 residues. The V gene's germline CDR1 is MDHEN and CDR2 SYDVKM. After removal of 5 bases from V and 7 bases from J, the junction contained 10 bases not matched to a gene.

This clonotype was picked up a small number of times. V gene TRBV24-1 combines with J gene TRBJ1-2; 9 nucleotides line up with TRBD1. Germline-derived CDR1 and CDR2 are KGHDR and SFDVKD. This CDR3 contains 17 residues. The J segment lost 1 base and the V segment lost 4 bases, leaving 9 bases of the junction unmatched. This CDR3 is CATSDSGTGLFNYGYTF. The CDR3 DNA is TGTGCCACCAGTGACTCCGGGACAGGGTTGTTTAACTATGGCTACACCTTC.

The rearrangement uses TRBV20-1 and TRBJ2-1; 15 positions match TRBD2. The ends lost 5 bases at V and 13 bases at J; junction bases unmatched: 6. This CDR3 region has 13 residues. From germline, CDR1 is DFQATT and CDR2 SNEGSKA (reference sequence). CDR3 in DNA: TGCAGTGCTCCGCGGACTAGCGGGGGGGGTCAGTTCTTC. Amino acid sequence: CSAPRTSGGGQFF.